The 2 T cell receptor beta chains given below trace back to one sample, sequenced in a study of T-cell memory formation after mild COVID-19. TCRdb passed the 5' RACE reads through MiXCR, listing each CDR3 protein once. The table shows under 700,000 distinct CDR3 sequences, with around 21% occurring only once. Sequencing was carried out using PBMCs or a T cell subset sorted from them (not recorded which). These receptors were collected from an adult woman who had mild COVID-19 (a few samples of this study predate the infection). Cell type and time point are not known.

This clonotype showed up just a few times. The CDR3 DNA reads TGCGCCAGCAGCCAAGGCCCCCTCGCGGGGGGGCCCCGAGGGGAGCTGTTTTTT. It encodes CASSQGPLAGGPRGELFF. V gene TRBV4-1 combines with J gene TRBJ2-2; 9 positions match TRBD2. CDR1 and CDR2 from the germline V gene are MGHRA and YSYEKL. V dropped 1 base and J dropped 8; count of bases not matched to a gene: 14. The CDR3 has 18 residues.

CDR3 nucleotide sequence: TGTGCCATCAGTGATTCCCAAATGGGGGGTACGAACACTGAAGCTTTCTTT. Translation gives CAISDSQMGGTNTEAFF. The chain is built from TRBV10-3 and TRBJ1-1, with a tentative D call TRBD1 (5 bases). V was clipped by 3 bases and J by 1 base, with 18 bases between them. The CDR3 has 17 residues. CDR1 and CDR2 from the germline V gene are ENHRY and SYGVKD.